The clone carrying this T cell receptor beta chain appeared a few times. What it recognizes is unknown. The TCR beta library used iRepertoire HTBI primers with Arm-PCR amplification of CDR3. Authors' analysis steps: Detected in the samples were roughly 60 TRBV and about 15 TRBJ segments. Each CDR3 protein gets one entry after TCRdb re-called the multiplex PCR reads with MiXCR. The V and J calls follow TCRdb's processing rather than the paper's. The table lists 540,000 or so distinct CDR3 sequences, 13% of them singletons. The sample originates from a study of regulatory T cells in long-lasting Graves disease. This CDR3 is 11 amino acids long. Looked up from germline, CDR1 is PRHDT and CDR2 is FYEKMQ (reference sequence). Trimming shortened V by 9 bases and J by 1 base, and 6 bases separated the two germline ends. Time point described: newly diagnosed GD, antithyroid drugs for less than 3 months. PBMCs provided the RNA from which the TCR library was made.

Study results and caveats: Among samples with persistent disease, TRBV28, TRBJ1-2 and TRBJ2-5 were favored.

A further study also used this sample, focusing on T cells in Graves' hyperthyroidism and ophthalmopathy.

The receptor's source is a man aged 30 to 45 with Graves disease. The V call is TRBV13, the J call TRBJ1-1; D ambiguous. The material was peripheral blood mononuclear cells (PBMCs), obtained at new diagnosis, from a patient treated with antithyroid drugs. The CDR3 protein is CASPENTEAFF. The DNA of the CDR3 is TGTGCCAGTCCAGAGAACACTGAAGCTTTCTTT.